There are many counts of the clone carrying this T cell receptor (beta chain). The TCR beta CDR3 regions underwent amplification using RNA transcripts as the source. First-round RT-PCR with HTBI primers amplified the TCR CDR3 region. TCRdb ran MiXCR on the multiplex PCR reads and lists one entry per CDR3 protein. The data show roughly 350,000 distinct CDR3 sequences, approximately 15% seen once. This record belongs to a study of T cells in Graves' hyperthyroidism and ophthalmopathy. Germline V CDR1 and CDR2: SGDLS, YYNGEE. The CDR3 spans 15 residues. V lost 3 bases to trimming and J lost 2 bases, with 14 bases between them.

The chain combines TRBV9 with TRBJ1-1; D is perhaps TRBD1 (5 bases). The sequence came from a woman younger than 45 with Graves' hyperthyroidism. The sequenced material came from blood. The CDR3 sequence is CASSGSGTANTEAFF. The CDR3 DNA is TGTGCCAGCAGCGGGTCCGGGACGGCAAACACTGAAGCTTTCTTT.